The clone carrying this TCR beta chain appeared many times. Its antigen is unknown. This sample is drawn from a study of T cells in Graves' hyperthyroidism and ophthalmopathy. The CDR3 length is 15 residues. J was trimmed by 3 bases and V by 10 bases; bases with no gene match: 12. Patients aged 18 to 65 had newly diagnosed hyperthyroidism of under 2 months' duration. Study findings and constraints: Ophthalmopathy, which appeared later, was predicted by the model a median 6.5 months before onset.

The CDR3 regions of TCR beta were amplified from RNA transcripts. The HTBI primer set drove a first-round RT-PCR of the TCR CDR3. TCRdb itself ran the multiplex PCR reads through MiXCR, one entry per CDR3 protein. This table has hundreds of thousands of distinct CDR3 sequences, approximately 15% appearing once. Specimen: blood. This sequence was found in a woman aged 18-29 years with Graves' hyperthyroidism. V is TRBV12-3 or TRBV12-4 and J is TRBJ2-3, with 8 bases lining up with TRBD2. CDR3 DNA sequence: TGTGCCACCCCCCCGCCGGCGGGAGGAACAGATACGCAGTATTTT. This sequence encodes CATPPPAGGTDTQYF.